This T cell receptor (beta chain) emerged from a study of blood T cell repertoires in COVID-19. Study information: Nucleic acid was either cDNA or gDNA, and it came from T cells, B-cell-depleted T cells, or PBMCs.

Per the study methods: The authors estimated nucleated cell counts from reference gene primer amplification. The protocol was immunoSEQ multiplex PCR, while the TCRdb copy is restricted to in-frame clones and leaves out a portion. V and J calls plus clone size are reproduced from that table; the DNA served to infer D and trimming. The top ten hold around 2.1% of the sample, which has a few hundred thousand clones, 75% to 90% seen once. Between the trimmed V and J ends, which lost 5 bases and 10 bases, there was a span of 14 bases. Per germline, CDR1 SGHAT and CDR2 FQNNGV. This CDR3 comprises 13 residues.

The chain combines TRBV11-2 with TRBJ1-4, with TRBD1 as a possible D gene (6 bases). The sequenced material came from peripheral blood. This receptor was taken from a man aged 18-30 years with active or convalescent COVID-19. The CDR3 loop reads CASSEQGSVKLFF. As DNA, the CDR3 is TGTGCCAGCAGCGAACAGGGTTCAGTAAAACTGTTTTTT.